This record concerns one T cell receptor beta chain sequence. The antigen remains unidentified. The data were taken from a study of cytomegalovirus exposure and HLA in healthy donors. Study background: In terms of ancestry, the Caucasian-associated cluster contained roughly 81% of the roughly 400 genotyped donors.

Vbeta (60) and Jbeta (13) primers were used in the PCR. Clones were read by immunoSEQ multiplex PCR, and TCRdb kept only the in-frame ones, dropping some. Of some 200,000 clones detected, about 10% appear once; the ten largest clones hold 1% to 1.5%. This CDR3 spans 12 amino acids. Germline-derived CDR1 and CDR2 are MGHDK and SYGVNS. Trimming took off 5 bases at V and 5 bases at J, with 9 bases between the two ends. Study-wide results and limits: Later genetic work tied a missense DCLRE1C variant to beta-chain V and J trimming. According to an earlier analysis, most TCR beta V segments yielded productive rearrangements about 87% or about 30% of the time.

The V call is TRBV25-1, the J call TRBJ2-5; no clear D. Sequencing used PBMCs. The clonotype comes from a woman aged 25 to 39 in good health and CMV-seropositive. The CDR3 protein is CASSSTFETQYF. As DNA, the CDR3 is TGTGCCAGCAGTTCGACTTTCGAGACCCAGTACTTC.